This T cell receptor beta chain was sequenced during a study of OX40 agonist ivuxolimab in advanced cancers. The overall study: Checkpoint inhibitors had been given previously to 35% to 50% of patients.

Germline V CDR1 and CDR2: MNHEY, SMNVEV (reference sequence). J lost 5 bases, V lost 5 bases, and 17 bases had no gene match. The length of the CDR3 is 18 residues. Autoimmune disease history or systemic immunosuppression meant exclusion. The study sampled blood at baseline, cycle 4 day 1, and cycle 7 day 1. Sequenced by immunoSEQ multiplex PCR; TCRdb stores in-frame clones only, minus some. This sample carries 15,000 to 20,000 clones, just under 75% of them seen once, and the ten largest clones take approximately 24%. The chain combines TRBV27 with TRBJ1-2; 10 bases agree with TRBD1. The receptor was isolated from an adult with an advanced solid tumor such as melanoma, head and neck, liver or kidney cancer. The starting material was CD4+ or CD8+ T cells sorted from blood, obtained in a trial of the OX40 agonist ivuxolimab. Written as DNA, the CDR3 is TGTGCCAGCAGTCTAACTTCCGGGACAGGGGCCTCCGGGTATGGCTACACCTTC. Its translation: CASSLTSGTGASGYGYTF.